The T cell receptor (beta chain) under discussion was sequenced for a study of metastatic and nonmetastatic thyroid tumors (dated by TCRdb to about 2020). Study-level background: For patients with malignant and with benign thyroid disease, the researchers compared repertoires between peripheral blood samples and tumor or nodule tissue samples. On the study overall, not on this receptor specifically: In both blood and tumor samples, malignant tumors were reported to have significantly higher TCR beta diversity than benign nodules.

In the germline V gene, CDR1 corresponds to MDHEN and CDR2 to SYDVKM. Inclusive of the bounding cysteine and phenylalanine, the CDR3 is 15 residues long. Only CDR3 DNA is held: 45 bases, read in frame from base 1. V is reduced by 4 bases and J by 2 bases, leaving a spacing of 14 bases between them. In regard to this clone: It has no known antigen specificity. No much larger clone exists at a distance of one base, and base qualities are not known.

No treatment had been received by any patient before thyroid surgery. The study retrospectively analysed patient clinical samples collected from about 2012 to 2019 using T-cell receptor beta sequencing. Library generation was performed with PCR. Sequenced on an Illumina HiSeq 4000. High-throughput sequencing was used to profile the TCR beta-chain CDR3 region of each patient. The authors' analysis ran thus. Drawing on CDR3 differences between clinicopathological groups, the researchers built a classifier meant to tell apart patients with distant-metastatic papillary thyroid cancer. The Shannon index was used to assess repertoire diversity, and the Morisita-Horn index was used to assess tumor-blood repertoire similarity. The raw public data were reprocessed by TCRdb itself: fastp quality trimming at Q25, MiXCR clonotype calling, in-frame beta chains only. These V and J calls rely on TCRdb rather than the paper's analysis. Within this sample are tens of thousands of clones, with around a fifth of them counted one time only. In total, the top ten clones hold around 19% of the sample.

The sample was blood. The origin of this receptor is a female donor with papillary thyroid cancer or a benign thyroid nodule (not recorded which). Some clones in this sample may be carry-over from other donors' samples. Recombination linked TRBV28 to TRBJ2-5; a confident D gene designation cannot be given. The sequenced DNA: TGTGCCAGCAGTTCCCGCGGTCTGCTACAAGAGACCCAGTACTTC. The encoded protein is CASSSRGLLQETQYF.